The 11 T cell receptor beta chains in this list originate from one sample, sequenced in a study of glioma-infiltrating T cells after dendritic cell vaccination. Time point: after dendritic cell vaccination, including at tumor progression/relapse. TCRdb keeps only in-frame clones here, not all; method: immunoSEQ multiplex PCR. Of approximately 110,000 clones listed, 90% are singletons. The sample was blood, taken after dendritic cell vaccination. Source of these receptors: a human donor with glioblastoma.

The gene calls are TRBV6-1 and TRBJ2-5; 11 positions match TRBD2. Unmatched junction bases numbered 2, after V lost 3 bases and J lost 2 bases. CDR3 length: 15 residues. The germline V gene has CDR1 MNHNS and CDR2 SASEGT. The CDR3 loop reads CASSDLAGGQETQYF. The CDR3 DNA is TGTGCCAGCAGTGATTTAGCGGGAGGGCAAGAGACCCAGTACTTC.

CDR3 amino acids: CASSLRGGSTTVREQFF. CDR3 DNA: TGCGCCAGCAGCCTAAGAGGGGGTAGCACCACCGTCAGGGAGCAGTTCTTC. The gene calls are TRBV4-1 and TRBJ2-1; D is possibly TRBD1 (6 bases). Germline V gene sequence: CDR1 MGHRA, CDR2 YSYEKL. V lost 4 bases and J 10 bases, leaving 26 bases between the germline ends. The CDR3 contains 17 residues.

The rearrangement links TRBV6-5 to TRBJ2-1; 7 bases are a match to TRBD1. The length of the CDR3 is 13 residues. With 6 bases clipped from V and 5 bases from J, the junction kept 4 bases outside the gene matches. The V gene's germline CDR1 is MNHEY and CDR2 SVGAGI. This CDR3 reads CASSPGQNNEQFF. The DNA for the CDR3 is TGTGCCAGCAGCCCGGGACAGAACAATGAGCAGTTCTTC.

The V and J genes are TRBV27 and TRBJ2-7; a possible D gene is TRBD2 (5 bases). This CDR3 is 15 amino acids long. Trimming removed 3 bases at V and 0 bases at J, with 12 bases between. Germline-derived CDR1 and CDR2 are MNHEY and SMNVEV (reference sequence). The CDR3 DNA reads TGTGCCAGCAGTTTCTCGCTAGCCCCCTCCTACGAGCAGTACTTC. Translating it yields CASSFSLAPSYEQYF.

V and J are TRBV5-1 and TRBJ2-1; 10 nucleotides line up with TRBD2. CDR3 length equals 18 residues. Germline CDR1 and CDR2: SGHRS and YFSETQ. The V and J ends lost 2 bases and 2 bases, in that order; junction bases with no gene match: 10. The CDR3 coding sequence is TGCGCCAGCAGCTTAGGAGGAATAGCGGGGGGAACCTACAATGAGCAGTTCTTC. This encodes CASSLGGIAGGTYNEQFF. The full variable domain, its missing parts supplied by reference TRBV5-1 and TRBJ2-1, is KAGVTQTPRYLIKTRGQQVTLSCSPISGHRSVSWYQQTPGQGLQFLFEYFSETQRNKGNFPGRFSGRQFSNSRSEMNVSTLELGDSALYLCASSLGGIAGGTYNEQFFGPGTRLTVL.

The chain has TRBV27 and TRBJ1-4; D remains unclear. In germline, CDR1 is MNHEY, CDR2 SMNVEV (reference sequence). CDR3 length: 14 amino acids. Trimming removed 6 bases from V and 0 bases from J, with 8 bases in between. CDR3 residues: CASRRIATNEKLFF. In DNA form, the CDR3 reads TGTGCCAGCAGGCGTATTGCAACTAATGAAAAACTGTTTTTT.

This CDR3 is CARPRTSGSYEQYF. Here the CDR3 DNA reads TGTGCCAGACCCAGGACTAGCGGCTCCTACGAGCAGTACTTC. The genes are TRBV27 and TRBJ2-7; 10 bases align to TRBD2. J gave up 0 bases and V 9 bases, and 5 bases lay outside the gene matches. The length of the CDR3 is 14 residues. Per germline, CDR1 MNHEY and CDR2 SMNVEV (reference sequence).

V gene TRBV7-9 combines with J gene TRBJ2-7, with 8 bases matching TRBD1. The CDR3 spans 13 residues. The V gene end was trimmed by 2 bases and the J gene end by 7 bases; junction bases not matched to a gene: 4. The germline gives CDR1 SEHNR, CDR2 FQNEAQ (reference sequence). CDR3 region: CASSLIQGGEQYF. The CDR3 DNA reads TGTGCCAGCAGCTTAATACAGGGGGGAGAGCAGTACTTC. Looking up the rest from reference TRBV7-9 and TRBJ2-7 gives the full variable domain: DTGVSQNPRHKITKRGQNVTFRCDPISEHNRLYWYRQTLGQGPEFLTYFQNEAQLEKSRLLSDRFSAERPKGSFSTLEIQRTEQGDSAMYLCASSLIQGGEQYFGPGTRLTVT.

The chain employs TRBV2 and TRBJ2-5; D unresolved. V was trimmed by 7 bases and J by 7 bases, leaving 19 bases between them. This CDR3 spans 14 amino acids. Germline CDR1 SNHLY, CDR2 FYNNEI. The CDR3 DNA follows: TGTGCCAGCATCCTCACAAGAACTACCGGGACCCAGTACTTC. As protein: CASILTRTTGTQYF. The whole variable domain, filled in from reference TRBV2 and TRBJ2-5, reads EPEVTQTPSHQVTQMGQEVILRCVPISNHLYFYWYRQILGQKVEFLVSFYNNEISEKSEIFDDQFSVERPDGSNFTLKIRSTKLEDSAMYFCASILTRTTGTQYFGPGTRLLVL.

The V call is TRBV29-1, the J call TRBJ2-1; possible D gene TRBD2, 7 bases. The CDR3 is 13 amino acids. Trimming removed 4 bases at V and 3 bases at J, with 10 bases between. Germline V gene data show CDR1 as SQVTM and CDR2 as ANQGSEA. CDR3 sequence (DNA): TGCAGCGTTGCCGGGGGGCTCTACAATGAGCAGTTCTTC. Translation: CSVAGGLYNEQFF.

This chain joins TRBV14 and TRBJ1-2; 8 bases fit TRBD1. Germline V CDR1 and CDR2: SGHDN, FVKESK. The CDR3 runs to 14 residues. The V gene end was trimmed by 4 bases and the J gene end by 2 bases; junction bases not matched to a gene: 3. Here the CDR3 reads CASSLTGENYGYTF. The CDR3 bases are TGTGCCAGCAGCCTGACAGGGGAAAACTATGGCTACACCTTC.